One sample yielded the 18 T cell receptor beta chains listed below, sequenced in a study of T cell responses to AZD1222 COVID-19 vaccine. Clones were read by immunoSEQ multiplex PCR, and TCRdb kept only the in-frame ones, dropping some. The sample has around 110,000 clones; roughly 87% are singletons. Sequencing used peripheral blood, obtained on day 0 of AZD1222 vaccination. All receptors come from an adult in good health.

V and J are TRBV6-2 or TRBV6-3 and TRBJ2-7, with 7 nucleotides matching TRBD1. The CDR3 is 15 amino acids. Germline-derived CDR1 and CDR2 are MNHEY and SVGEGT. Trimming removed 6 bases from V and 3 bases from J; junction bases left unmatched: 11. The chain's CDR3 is CASSPGGHLFYEQYF. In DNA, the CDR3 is TGTGCCAGCAGCCCAGGGGGACACCTATTCTACGAGCAGTACTTC.

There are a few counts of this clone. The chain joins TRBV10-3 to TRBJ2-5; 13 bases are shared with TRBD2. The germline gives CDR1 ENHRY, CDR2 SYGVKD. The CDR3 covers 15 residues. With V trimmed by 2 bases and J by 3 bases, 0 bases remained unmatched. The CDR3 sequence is CAISEGLAGEETQYF. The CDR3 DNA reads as TGTGCCATCAGTGAGGGACTAGCGGGGGAAGAGACCCAGTACTTC.

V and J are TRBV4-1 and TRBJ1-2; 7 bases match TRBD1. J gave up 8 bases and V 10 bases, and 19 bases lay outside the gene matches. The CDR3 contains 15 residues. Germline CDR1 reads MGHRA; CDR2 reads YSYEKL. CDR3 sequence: CATTWGTGTVTGYTF. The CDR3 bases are TGCGCCACAACCTGGGGAACCGGGACAGTTACCGGCTACACCTTC.

DNA of the CDR3: TGTGCCAGCAGTTATAGGGAGAACCTAAATTCACCCCTCCACTTT. It encodes CASSYRENLNSPLHF. The genes are TRBV6-5 and TRBJ1-6; D is unclear. The CDR3 has 15 amino acids. Germline CDR1 and CDR2: MNHEY and SVGAGI. Trimming removed 3 bases from V and 7 bases from J, with 13 bases in between.

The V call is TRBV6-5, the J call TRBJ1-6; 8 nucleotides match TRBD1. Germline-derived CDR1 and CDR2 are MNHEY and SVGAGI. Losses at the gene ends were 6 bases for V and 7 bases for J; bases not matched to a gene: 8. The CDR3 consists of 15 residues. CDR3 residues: CASSPPTGGNSPLHF. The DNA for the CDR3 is TGTGCCAGCAGCCCCCCTACAGGGGGGAATTCACCCCTCCACTTT.

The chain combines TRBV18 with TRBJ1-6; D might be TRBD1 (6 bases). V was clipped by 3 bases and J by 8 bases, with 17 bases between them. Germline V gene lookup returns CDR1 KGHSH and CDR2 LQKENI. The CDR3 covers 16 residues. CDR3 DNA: TGTGCCAGCTCACCGCAGCCGGGGGCGCGGGATTCACCCCTCCACTTT. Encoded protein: CASSPQPGARDSPLHF.

The CDR3: CATSGLRESNTGELFF. The CDR3 bases are TGTGCCACCAGTGGTCTCAGGGAAAGCAACACCGGGGAGCTGTTTTTT. The V gene is TRBV24-1, the J gene TRBJ2-2; tentative D call: TRBD1 (5 bases). Trimming stripped 5 bases from V and 2 bases from J, with 14 bases between. Germline V CDR1 and CDR2: KGHDR, SFDVKD. The CDR3 loop spans 16 amino acids.

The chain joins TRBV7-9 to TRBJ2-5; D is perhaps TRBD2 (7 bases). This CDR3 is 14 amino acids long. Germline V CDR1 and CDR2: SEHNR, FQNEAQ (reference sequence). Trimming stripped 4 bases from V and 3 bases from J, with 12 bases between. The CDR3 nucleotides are TGTGCCAGCAGCTCCGGGAGGACAGAAGAGACCCAGTACTTC. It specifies CASSSGRTEETQYF.

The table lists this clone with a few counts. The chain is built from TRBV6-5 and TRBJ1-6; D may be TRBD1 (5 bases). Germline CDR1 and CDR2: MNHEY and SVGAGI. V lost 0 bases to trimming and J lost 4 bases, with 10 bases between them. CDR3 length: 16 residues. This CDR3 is CASSYSVTEYNSPLHF. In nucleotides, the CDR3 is TGTGCCAGCAGTTACTCCGTGACAGAGTATAATTCACCCCTCCACTTT.

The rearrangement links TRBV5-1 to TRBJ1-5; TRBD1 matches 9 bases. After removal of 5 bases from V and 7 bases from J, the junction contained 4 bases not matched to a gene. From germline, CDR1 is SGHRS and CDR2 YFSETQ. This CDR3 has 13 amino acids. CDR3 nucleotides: TGCGCCAGCAGGTTAGGACAGGGGCAGCCCCAGCATTTT. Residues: CASRLGQGQPQHF.

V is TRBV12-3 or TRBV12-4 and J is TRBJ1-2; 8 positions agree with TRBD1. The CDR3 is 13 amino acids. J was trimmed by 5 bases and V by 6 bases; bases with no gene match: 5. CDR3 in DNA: TGTGCCAGCAGCGGACAGGGCACGTATGGCTACACCTTC. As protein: CASSGQGTYGYTF.

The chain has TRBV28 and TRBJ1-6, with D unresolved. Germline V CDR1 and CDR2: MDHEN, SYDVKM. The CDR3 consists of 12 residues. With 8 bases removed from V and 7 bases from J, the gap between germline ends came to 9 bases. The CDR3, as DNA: TGTGCCAGCGGCTACAGAAATTCACCCCTCCACTTT. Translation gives CASGYRNSPLHF. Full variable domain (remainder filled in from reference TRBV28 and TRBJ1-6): DVKVTQSSRYLVKRTGEKVFLECVQDMDHENMFWYRQDPGLGLRLIYFSYDVKMKEKGDIPEGYSVSREKKERFSLILESASTNQTSMYLCASGYRNSPLHFGNGTRLTVT.

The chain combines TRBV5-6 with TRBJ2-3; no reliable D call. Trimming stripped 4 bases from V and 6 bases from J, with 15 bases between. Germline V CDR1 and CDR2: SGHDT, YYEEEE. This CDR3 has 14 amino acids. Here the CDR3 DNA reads TGTGCCAGCAGCCTCGAAGGGCTGCGGGATACGCAGTATTTT. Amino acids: CASSLEGLRDTQYF.

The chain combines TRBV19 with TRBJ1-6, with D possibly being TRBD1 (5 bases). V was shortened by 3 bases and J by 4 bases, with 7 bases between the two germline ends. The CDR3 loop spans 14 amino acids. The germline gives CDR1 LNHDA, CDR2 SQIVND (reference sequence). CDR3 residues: CASSIGGYNSPLHF. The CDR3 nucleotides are TGTGCCAGTAGTATCGGGGGATATAATTCACCCCTCCACTTT.

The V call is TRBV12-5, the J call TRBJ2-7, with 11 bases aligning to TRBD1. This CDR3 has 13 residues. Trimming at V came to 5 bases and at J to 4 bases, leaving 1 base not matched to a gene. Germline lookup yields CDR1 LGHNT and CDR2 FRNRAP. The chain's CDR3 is CASGRDRGYEQYF. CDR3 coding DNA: TGTGCTAGTGGTCGGGACAGGGGGTACGAGCAGTACTTC.

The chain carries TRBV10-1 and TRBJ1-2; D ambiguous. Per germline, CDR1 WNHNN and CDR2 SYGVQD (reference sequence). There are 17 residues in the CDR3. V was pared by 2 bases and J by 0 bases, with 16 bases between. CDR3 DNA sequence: TGCGCCAGCAGTGAGCCGGGTCCTGGGGATACTAACTATGGCTACACCTTC. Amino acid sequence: CASSEPGPGDTNYGYTF.

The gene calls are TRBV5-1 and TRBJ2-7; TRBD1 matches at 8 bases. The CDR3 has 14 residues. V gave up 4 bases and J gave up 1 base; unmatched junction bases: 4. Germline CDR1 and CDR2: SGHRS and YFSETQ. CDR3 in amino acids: CASSIGQGSYEQYF. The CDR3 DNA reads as TGCGCCAGCAGCATCGGACAGGGATCCTACGAGCAGTACTTC.

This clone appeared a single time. CDR3 residues: CASSFGSSETQYF. The DNA of the CDR3 is TGTGCCAGCAGTTTCGGCTCCTCGGAGACCCAGTACTTC. The J gene is TRBJ2-5, the V gene TRBV27, with D unclear. The CDR3 is made up of 13 amino acids. V was pared by 3 bases and J by 5 bases, with 10 bases between. From germline, CDR1 is MNHEY and CDR2 SMNVEV (reference sequence).